This T cell receptor (beta chain) stems from a study of T cells after yellow fever vaccination. The study's findings and limits: Once the booster was given, most primary-vaccination clones reappeared, at 95% to 97% for CD4 and over 75% for CD8.

Universal primer sites and UMIs were introduced during 5'RACE template-switching synthesis of TCR cDNA. TCRdb analysed the 5' RACE reads with MiXCR anew, one entry per CDR3 protein. The table records approximately 85,000 distinct CDR3 sequences, about an eighth of them present only once. This CDR3 comprises 13 residues. Germline V CDR1 and CDR2: SGHAT, FQNNGV. Between the trimmed V and J ends, which lost 1 base and 6 bases, there was a span of 10 bases. This rearrangement joins TRBV11-2 to TRBJ2-7; unclear D gene. The sequences come from CD8+ T cells not binding an NS4B(214-222) dextramer, sorted from PBMCs, collected less than 25 days after the first yellow fever vaccination. This receptor was obtained from a young man who received the YFV17D yellow fever vaccine. CDR3 DNA sequence: TGTGCCAGCAGCTTAGGAAGGCGAGGCGAGCAGTACTTC. Amino acid sequence: CASSLGRRGEQYF.